Following are 9 T cell receptor beta chains from one sample sequenced in a study of blood T cell repertoires in COVID-19. Generated by immunoSEQ multiplex PCR, the TCRdb table keeps only in-frame clones and is missing some. The sample shows about 350,000 clones, 86% of them seen only once. The sample was peripheral blood. Receptor source: a woman aged 55 to 70 with COVID-19, enrolled during active disease.

This chain connects TRBV4-1 to TRBJ2-1, with 15 bases matching TRBD2. CDR1 MGHRA and CDR2 YSYEKL come from the germline V gene. This CDR3 has 19 residues. The J segment lost 1 base and the V segment lost 5 bases, leaving 9 bases of the junction unmatched. The CDR3, as DNA: TGCGCCAGCAGCTTCATGGGACTAGCGGGGGGCCGGTCCTACAATGAGCAGTTCTTC. Protein: CASSFMGLAGGRSYNEQFF.

The J gene is TRBJ1-1, the V gene TRBV10-3, with D possibly being TRBD1 (6 bases). The CDR3 totals 15 residues. CDR1 and CDR2 (germline): ENHRY, SYGVKD. The ends were cut back, 1 base at V and 1 base at J, with 10 bases in the middle. CDR3 loop: CAISEWTDRNTEAFF. CDR3 DNA sequence: TGTGCCATCAGTGAGTGGACAGACCGGAACACTGAAGCTTTCTTT.

This chain uses TRBV5-1 with TRBJ2-3; tentative D call: TRBD1 (6 bases). V gave up 4 bases and J gave up 4 bases, with 13 bases separating them. Germline V gene sequence: CDR1 SGHRS, CDR2 YFSETQ. The CDR3 is made up of 14 amino acids. In DNA form, the CDR3 reads TGCGCCAGCAGCATACTTGGGGGCGCAGATACGCAGTATTTT. Protein sequence: CASSILGGADTQYF. Looking up the rest from reference TRBV5-1 and TRBJ2-3 gives the full variable domain: KAGVTQTPRYLIKTRGQQVTLSCSPISGHRSVSWYQQTPGQGLQFLFEYFSETQRNKGNFPGRFSGRQFSNSRSEMNVSTLELGDSALYLCASSILGGADTQYFGPGTRLTVL.

This clone has a single count. This chain connects TRBV4-2 to TRBJ1-2, with 11 bases aligning to TRBD1. Per the germline V gene, CDR1 is LGHNA and CDR2 is YNFKEQ. The V segment lost 3 bases and the J segment 4 bases; nucleotides outside the gene matches: 4. CDR3 size: 15 residues. CDR3 in amino acids: CASSQGQGGLYGYTF. DNA of the CDR3: TGTGCCAGCAGCCAGGGACAGGGGGGCCTCTATGGCTACACCTTC.

Regarding this clone: Additional DNA sequences in this sample encode the identical CDR3. The chain has TRBV20-1 and TRBJ1-1; unclear D gene. The germline V and J ends were trimmed by 4 bases and 5 bases, with 8 bases remaining between them. Germline V lookup: CDR1 DFQATT, CDR2 SNEGSKA (reference sequence). There are 11 residues in the CDR3. The CDR3 DNA sequence: TGCAGTGCTAAAACGGGGACTGAAGCTTTCTTT. Protein: CSAKTGTEAFF.

The genes are TRBV2 and TRBJ1-5; 12 bases agree with TRBD1. Germline V gene sequence: CDR1 SNHLY, CDR2 FYNNEI. Trimming took 3 bases from V and 8 from J; bases not matched to a gene: 2. The CDR3 covers 14 residues. CDR3 sequence (DNA): TGTGCCAGCAGTGAGGGGACAGGGGGCGAGCCCCAGCATTTT. It codes for CASSEGTGGEPQHF.

This sequence joins TRBV7-9 and TRBJ1-2; D may be TRBD1 (5 bases). This CDR3 has 17 amino acids. Trimming stripped 3 bases from V and 4 bases from J, with 21 bases between. Germline-derived CDR1 and CDR2 are SEHNR and FQNEAQ (reference sequence). CDR3 DNA: TGTGCCAGCAGCTTCCTCGGGCAGGGTGAATTTGTCTATGGCTACACCTTC. It specifies CASSFLGQGEFVYGYTF. The entire variable domain, with the rest obtained from reference TRBV7-9 and TRBJ1-2, is as follows: DTGVSQNPRHKITKRGQNVTFRCDPISEHNRLYWYRQTLGQGPEFLTYFQNEAQLEKSRLLSDRFSAERPKGSFSTLEIQRTEQGDSAMYLCASSFLGQGEFVYGYTFGSGTRLTVV.

The chain joins TRBV29-1 to TRBJ2-7; TRBD2 agrees at 7 bases. V shed 8 bases and J 5 bases; nucleotides not matched to a gene: 6. This CDR3 spans 11 amino acids. Germline values: CDR1 SQVTM, CDR2 ANQGSEA. The DNA of the CDR3 is TGCAGCCTCCGCGGGGGTGACGAGCAGTACTTC. It specifies CSLRGGDEQYF.

The rearrangement joins TRBV14 to TRBJ1-4, with 9 bases identical to TRBD1. CDR3 size: 16 residues. Trimming took 4 bases from V and 7 from J; bases not matched to a gene: 10. Germline CDR1 is SGHDN and CDR2 is FVKESK. The CDR3 nucleotides are TGTGCCAGCAGCCGCCAGGGACAGACAGGGGGTGAAAAACTGTTTTTT. Translation gives CASSRQGQTGGEKLFF. Full variable domain (outside the CDR3, taken from reference TRBV14 and TRBJ1-4): EAGVTQFPSHSVIEKGQTVTLRCDPISGHDNLYWYRRVMGKEIKFLLHFVKESKQDESGMPNNRFLAERTGGTYSTLKVQPAELEDSGVYFCASSRQGQTGGEKLFFGSGTQLSVL.